Detailed here is one TCR beta chain. What it binds is not known. The data are from a study of T cell clusters in autoimmune cytopenias. Study as a whole: The median distinct TRB clonotype count was roughly 2,400 per sample, from a median approximately 53,000 reads. Study observations and caveats: No experiment has yet validated the function of the T cell clusters defined in silico.

TRB was amplified by touch-down multiplex PCR, primer pools A and B combined. TCRdb reprocessed the multiplex PCR reads and reports one entry per CDR3 protein, with no DNA. The sample holds some 7,500 distinct CDR3 sequences. About 39,000 genome equivalents of blood DNA were amplified for TRB. In germline, CDR1 is DFQATT, CDR2 SNEGSKA (reference sequence). The CDR3 consists of 13 residues. The same specimen was also included in a second study, on T cell repertoires in aging, cancer and after chemotherapy. That work states: Healthy donors lost TCR diversity with age mainly through richness, cancer patients through richness and evenness.

Sequencing was performed on peripheral blood. The TCR comes from a human donor with an autoimmune cytopenia or autoimmune hepatitis (not recorded which). The chain uses TRBV20-1 and TRBJ1-1. This chain's CDR3 is CSAISTLNTEAFF.